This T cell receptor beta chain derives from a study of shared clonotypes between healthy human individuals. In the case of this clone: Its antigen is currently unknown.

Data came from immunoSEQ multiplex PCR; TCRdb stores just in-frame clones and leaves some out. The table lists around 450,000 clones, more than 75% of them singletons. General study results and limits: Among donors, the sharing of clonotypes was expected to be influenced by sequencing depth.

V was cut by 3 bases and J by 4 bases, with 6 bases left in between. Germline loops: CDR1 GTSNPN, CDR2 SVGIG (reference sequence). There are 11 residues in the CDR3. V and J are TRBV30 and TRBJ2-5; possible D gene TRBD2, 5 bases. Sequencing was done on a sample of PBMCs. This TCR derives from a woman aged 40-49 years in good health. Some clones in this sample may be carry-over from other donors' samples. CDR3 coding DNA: TGTGCCTGGAGACGGGGAGAGACCCAGTACTTC. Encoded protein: CAWRRGETQYF.